This T cell receptor (beta chain) was retrieved from a study of lymphopenia after photon versus proton radiotherapy. Clones were sequenced by immunoSEQ multiplex PCR, and TCRdb holds only the in-frame ones, with some missing. The repertoire holds 2,500 to 3,500 clones, with 76% as singletons. Trimming stripped 5 bases from V and 4 bases from J, with 13 bases between. CDR1 is MDHEN, CDR2 SYDVKM, per germline. The CDR3 has 14 residues. The source is an elderly man with esophageal cancer. V usage is TRBV28 and J usage is TRBJ2-3; a weak D match, TRBD1 (6 bases). Sequences were derived from peripheral blood, sampled from a patient treated with proton-based radiotherapy. In nucleotides, the CDR3 is TGTGCCAGCAGTCTGTACAGGGTCCCAGATACGCAGTATTTT. Encoded protein: CASSLYRVPDTQYF.